This T cell receptor (beta chain) came from a study of early T cells in non-severe SARS-CoV-2 infection. Study at large: With bulk RNA from unsorted whole blood as input, sequencing yielded unpaired chains.

Individual cDNA molecules were tagged with unique molecular identifiers. TCRdb ran MiXCR on the 5' RACE reads and lists one entry per CDR3 protein. The table records more than 35,000 distinct CDR3 sequences, roughly 4.5% of them present only once. General study points: A preference for anti-spike CD8 responses marked VDJdb matching, which missed private and CD4 specificities.

The junction had 11 bases not matched to a gene; V was cut back by 8 bases and J by 5 bases. CDR3 length: 14 residues. Germline V gene lookup returns CDR1 LGHDT and CDR2 YNNKEL (reference sequence). This clonotype has only a few counts. The antigen is unknown. The chain carries TRBV3-1 and TRBJ2-5, with 7 bases identical to TRBD2. The receptor was derived from an adult who was a healthcare worker with PCR-confirmed SARS-CoV-2 infection or an uninfected control (not recorded which). The sequenced material came from whole blood. CDR3 nucleotides: TGTGCCAGCTCTCCCCCCGGACTAGGGGAGACCCAGTACTTC. This sequence encodes CASSPPGLGETQYF.